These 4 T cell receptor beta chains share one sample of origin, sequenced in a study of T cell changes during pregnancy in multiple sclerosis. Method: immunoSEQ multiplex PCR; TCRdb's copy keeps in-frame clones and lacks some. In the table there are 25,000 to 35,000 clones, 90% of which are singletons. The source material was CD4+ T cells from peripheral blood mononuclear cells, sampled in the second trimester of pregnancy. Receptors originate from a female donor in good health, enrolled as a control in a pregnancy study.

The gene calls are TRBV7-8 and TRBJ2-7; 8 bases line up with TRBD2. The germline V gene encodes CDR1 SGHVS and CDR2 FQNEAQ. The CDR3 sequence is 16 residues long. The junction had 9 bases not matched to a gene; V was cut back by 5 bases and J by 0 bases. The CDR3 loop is CASSEGAGTSSYEQYF. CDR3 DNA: TGTGCCAGCAGCGAGGGAGCCGGGACTAGCTCCTACGAGCAGTACTTC.

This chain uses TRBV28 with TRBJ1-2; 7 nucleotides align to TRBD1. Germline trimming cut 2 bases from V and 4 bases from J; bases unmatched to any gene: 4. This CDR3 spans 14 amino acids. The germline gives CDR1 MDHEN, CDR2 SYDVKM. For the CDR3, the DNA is TGTGCCAGCAGTTTACCGGGACAGTTCTATGGCTACACCTTC. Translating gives CASSLPGQFYGYTF.

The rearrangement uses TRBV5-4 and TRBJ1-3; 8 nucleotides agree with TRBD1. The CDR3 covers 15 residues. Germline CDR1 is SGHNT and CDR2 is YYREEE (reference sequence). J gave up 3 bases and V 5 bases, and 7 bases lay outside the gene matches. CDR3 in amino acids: CASRNTGGGGNTIYF. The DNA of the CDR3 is TGTGCCAGCAGAAACACAGGGGGGGGTGGAAACACCATATATTTT.

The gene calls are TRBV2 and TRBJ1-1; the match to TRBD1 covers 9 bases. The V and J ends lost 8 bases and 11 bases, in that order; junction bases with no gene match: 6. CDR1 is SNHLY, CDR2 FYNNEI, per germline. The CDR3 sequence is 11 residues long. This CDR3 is CASLSGTGAFF. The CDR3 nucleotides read TGTGCCAGCCTGTCCGGGACAGGGGCTTTCTTT.